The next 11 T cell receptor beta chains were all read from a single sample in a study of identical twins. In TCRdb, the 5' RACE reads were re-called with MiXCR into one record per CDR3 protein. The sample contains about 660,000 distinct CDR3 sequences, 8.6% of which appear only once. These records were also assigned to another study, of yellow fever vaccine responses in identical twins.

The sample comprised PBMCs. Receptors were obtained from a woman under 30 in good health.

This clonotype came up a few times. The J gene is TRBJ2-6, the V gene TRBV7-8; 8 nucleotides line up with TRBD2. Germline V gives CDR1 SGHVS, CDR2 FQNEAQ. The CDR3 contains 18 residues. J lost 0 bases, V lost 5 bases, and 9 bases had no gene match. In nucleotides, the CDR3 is TGTGCCAGCAGCCCTCCGGGGGGGCCTTACTCTGGGGCCAACGTCCTGACTTTC. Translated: CASSPPGGPYSGANVLTF.

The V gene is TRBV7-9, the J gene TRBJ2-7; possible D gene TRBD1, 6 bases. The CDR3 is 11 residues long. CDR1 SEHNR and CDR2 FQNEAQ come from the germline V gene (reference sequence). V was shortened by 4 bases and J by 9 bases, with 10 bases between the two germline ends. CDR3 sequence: CASSSDRTQYF. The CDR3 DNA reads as TGTGCCAGCAGCTCTGACAGGACGCAGTACTTC.

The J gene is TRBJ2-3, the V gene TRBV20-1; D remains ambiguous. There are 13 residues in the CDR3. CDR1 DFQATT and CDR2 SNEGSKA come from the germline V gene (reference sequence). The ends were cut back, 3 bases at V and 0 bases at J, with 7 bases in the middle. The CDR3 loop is CSARQTSTDTQYF. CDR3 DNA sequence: TGCAGTGCTAGGCAGACTAGCACAGATACGCAGTATTTT.

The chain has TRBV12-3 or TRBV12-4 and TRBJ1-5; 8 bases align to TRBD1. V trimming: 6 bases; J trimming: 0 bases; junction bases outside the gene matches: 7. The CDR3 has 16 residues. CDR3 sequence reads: CASRGRGLGSNQPQHF. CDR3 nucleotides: TGTGCCAGCAGGGGCAGGGGGCTGGGTAGCAATCAGCCCCAGCATTTT.

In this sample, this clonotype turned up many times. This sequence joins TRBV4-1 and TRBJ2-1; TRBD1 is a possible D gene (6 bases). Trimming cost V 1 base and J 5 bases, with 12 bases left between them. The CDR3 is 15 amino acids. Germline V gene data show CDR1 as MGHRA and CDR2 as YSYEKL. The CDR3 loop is CASSQGTAINNEQFF. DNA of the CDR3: TGCGCCAGCAGCCAAGGGACAGCTATAAACAATGAGCAGTTCTTC.

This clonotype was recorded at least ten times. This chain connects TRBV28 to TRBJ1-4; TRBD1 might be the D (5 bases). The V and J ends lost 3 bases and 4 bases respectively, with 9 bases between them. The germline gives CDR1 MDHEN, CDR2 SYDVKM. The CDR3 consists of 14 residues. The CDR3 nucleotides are TGTGCCAGCAGTTTGGGGGTAATTAATGAAAAACTGTTTTTT. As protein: CASSLGVINEKLFF. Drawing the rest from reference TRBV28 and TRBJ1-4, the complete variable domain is DVKVTQSSRYLVKRTGEKVFLECVQDMDHENMFWYRQDPGLGLRLIYFSYDVKMKEKGDIPEGYSVSREKKERFSLILESASTNQTSMYLCASSLGVINEKLFFGSGTQLSVL.

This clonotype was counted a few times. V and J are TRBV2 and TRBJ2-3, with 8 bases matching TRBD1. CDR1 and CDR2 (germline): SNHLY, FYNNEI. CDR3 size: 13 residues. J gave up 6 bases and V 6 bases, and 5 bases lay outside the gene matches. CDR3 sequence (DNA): TGTGCCAGCAGAGAGACAGGGGTGGATACGCAGTATTTT. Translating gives CASRETGVDTQYF.

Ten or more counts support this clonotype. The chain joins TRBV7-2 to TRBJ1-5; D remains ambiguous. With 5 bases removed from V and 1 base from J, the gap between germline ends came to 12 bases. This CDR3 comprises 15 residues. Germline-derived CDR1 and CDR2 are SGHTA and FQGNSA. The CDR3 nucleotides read TGTGCCAGCAGCAGTCGAGGATACAGCAATCAGCCCCAGCATTTT. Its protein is CASSSRGYSNQPQHF.

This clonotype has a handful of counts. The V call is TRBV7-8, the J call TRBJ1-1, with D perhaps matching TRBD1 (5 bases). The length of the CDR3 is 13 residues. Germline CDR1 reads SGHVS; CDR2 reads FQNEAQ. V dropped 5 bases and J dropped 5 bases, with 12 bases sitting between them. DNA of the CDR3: TGTGCCAGCAGCACCCCCTGGGGGACTGAAGCTTTCTTT. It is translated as CASSTPWGTEAFF.

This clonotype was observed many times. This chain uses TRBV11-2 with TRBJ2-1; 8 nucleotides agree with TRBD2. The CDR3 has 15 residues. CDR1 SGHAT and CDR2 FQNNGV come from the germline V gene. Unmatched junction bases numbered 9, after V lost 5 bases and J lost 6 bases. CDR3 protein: CASSHIAGRINEQFF. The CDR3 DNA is TGTGCCAGCAGCCACATAGCGGGAAGGATCAATGAGCAGTTCTTC.

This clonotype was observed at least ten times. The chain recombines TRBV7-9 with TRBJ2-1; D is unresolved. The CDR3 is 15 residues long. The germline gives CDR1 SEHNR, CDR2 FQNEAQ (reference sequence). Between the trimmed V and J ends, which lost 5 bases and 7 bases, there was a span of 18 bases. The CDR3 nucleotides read TGTGCCAGCAGCCCACCGGGTGGAGACACGAATGAGCAGTTCTTC. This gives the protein CASSPPGGDTNEQFF. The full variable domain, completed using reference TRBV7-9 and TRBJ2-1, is DTGVSQNPRHKITKRGQNVTFRCDPISEHNRLYWYRQTLGQGPEFLTYFQNEAQLEKSRLLSDRFSAERPKGSFSTLEIQRTEQGDSAMYLCASSPPGGDTNEQFFGPGTRLTVL.